Below are 12 T cell receptor beta chains sequenced from a single sample in a study of PD-1 blockade in classical Hodgkin lymphoma (dated by TCRdb to 2020 to 2021). The meaning of the sample's time point label: newly diagnosed, previously untreated cHL patient sample. A Miltenyi CD4+ T cell isolation kit was used for magnetic negative selection to purify CD4+ T cells from thawed PBMCs. Library preparation was by the immunoSEQ multiplex PCR assay. TCRdb holds this immuneACCESS table with in-frame rearrangements only. Some clones are missing; in checked studies, unresolved V genes explain under half, and the rest has no known cause. In all, the sample holds 25,000 to 35,000 clones, and about 88% of those were seen once. The ten largest account for around 1.3% of the sample. Sequencing was carried out using CD4+ T cells from blood. These receptors all come from a human donor with classical Hodgkin lymphoma.

The J gene is TRBJ2-5, the V gene TRBV19; 10 nucleotides line up with TRBD1. The V segment lost 10 bases and the J segment 2 bases; nucleotides outside the gene matches: 7. This CDR3 has 14 residues. CDR1 and CDR2 (germline): LNHDA, SQIVND (reference sequence). This chain's CDR3 is CATEDRGFQETQYF. The CDR3 DNA is TGTGCCACCGAGGACAGGGGGTTTCAAGAGACCCAGTACTTC.

The count of this clone is one. This sequence joins TRBV6-5 and TRBJ1-1; possible D gene TRBD1, 6 bases. The CDR3 contains 14 residues. V lost 2 bases, J lost 3 bases, and 10 bases lay in between. CDR1 is MNHEY and CDR2 is SVGAGI in the germline V gene. The CDR3 sequence: CASSYRGWDTEAFF. The CDR3 DNA sequence: TGTGCCAGCAGTTACAGGGGGTGGGACACTGAAGCTTTCTTT.

The chain links TRBV5-1 to TRBJ2-1; D might be TRBD1 or TRBD2, each matching 5 bases. This CDR3 has 15 amino acids. The germline gives CDR1 SGHRS, CDR2 YFSETQ. The germline V and J ends were trimmed by 5 bases and 6 bases, with 18 bases remaining between them. The CDR3 DNA reads TGCGCCAGCAGTTACCGGGACCCTCTAATCAATGAGCAGTTCTTC. As protein: CASSYRDPLINEQFF.

The chain couples TRBV6-1 to TRBJ2-5; D is unclear. Trimming removed 2 bases from V and 1 base from J, with 8 bases in between. The germline V gene has CDR1 MNHNS and CDR2 SASEGT. The CDR3 is 14 amino acids. This CDR3 reads CASSELGIQETQYF. The CDR3 bases are TGTGCCAGCAGTGAATTAGGGATCCAAGAGACCCAGTACTTC.

This chain links TRBV19 with TRBJ2-7; either TRBD1 or TRBD2 may supply D (5 bases each). Germline V lookup: CDR1 LNHDA, CDR2 SQIVND (reference sequence). The length of the CDR3 is 13 residues. V gave up 7 bases and J gave up 7 bases, with 17 bases separating them. CDR3 residues: CASNRDGAGEQYF. DNA for the CDR3: TGTGCCAGTAATCGGGACGGCGCTGGTGAGCAGTACTTC.

The genes are TRBV7-9 and TRBJ1-2; D is unclear. The CDR3 extends over 13 amino acids. V was trimmed by 5 bases and J by 6 bases, leaving 13 bases between them. Germline V lookup: CDR1 SEHNR, CDR2 FQNEAQ (reference sequence). CDR3: CASSPSPFDGYTF. The CDR3 DNA follows: TGTGCCAGCAGCCCGTCGCCTTTTGATGGCTACACCTTC.

The V call is TRBV11-2, the J call TRBJ2-5; the match to TRBD1 covers 9 bases. Trimming cost V 5 bases and J 4 bases; bases outside gene matches: 8. The CDR3 contains 15 residues. From germline, CDR1 is SGHAT and CDR2 FQNNGV. The CDR3 spells CASSARTGGGETQYF. The DNA for the CDR3 is TGTGCCAGCAGCGCCCGCACAGGGGGCGGAGAGACCCAGTACTTC.

This clone was counted a single time. V is TRBV18 and J is TRBJ1-3; D remains unclear. Germline V gene lookup returns CDR1 KGHSH and CDR2 LQKENI. This CDR3 is built from 14 residues. V dropped 0 bases and J dropped 4 bases, with 7 bases sitting between them. CDR3 in amino acids: CASSPPGRGNTIYF. CDR3 bases: TGTGCCAGCTCACCACCGGGCAGGGGAAACACCATATATTTT.

V and J are TRBV9 and TRBJ1-2, with unresolved D. CDR1 and CDR2 (germline): SGDLS, YYNGEE. The CDR3 is 14 residues long. Trimming left V 2 bases short and J 2 bases short, with 10 bases between. The CDR3 loop is CASSVGRINYGYTF. DNA of the CDR3: TGTGCCAGCAGCGTGGGCAGAATCAACTATGGCTACACCTTC.

This chain connects TRBV10-3 to TRBJ1-1, with no clear D. This CDR3 has 14 amino acids. Looked up from germline, CDR1 is ENHRY and CDR2 is SYGVKD. The V end was cut by 8 bases, the J end by 1 base, with 14 bases between. CDR3 DNA: TGTGCCATCGGGGAATCGGTCAAGAACACTGAAGCTTTCTTT. It is translated as CAIGESVKNTEAFF.

The chain uses TRBV27 and TRBJ1-1; TRBD1 agrees at 7 bases. Germline trimming cut 6 bases from V and 1 base from J; bases unmatched to any gene: 5. This CDR3 spans 14 amino acids. Germline V gene sequence: CDR1 MNHEY, CDR2 SMNVEV (reference sequence). The CDR3, as DNA: TGTGCCAGCAGACTGGGACAGCCGAACACTGAAGCTTTCTTT. Protein product: CASRLGQPNTEAFF.

This clone was counted a few times. This sequence joins TRBV28 and TRBJ1-5; 10 positions match TRBD1. Trimming at V came to 6 bases and at J to 2 bases, leaving 10 bases not matched to a gene. This CDR3 contains 17 residues. Germline lookup yields CDR1 MDHEN and CDR2 SYDVKM. CDR3 in DNA: TGTGCCAGCAGGAGACCGACAGGGGGCGTCGGCAATCAGCCCCAGCATTTT. This encodes CASRRPTGGVGNQPQHF.